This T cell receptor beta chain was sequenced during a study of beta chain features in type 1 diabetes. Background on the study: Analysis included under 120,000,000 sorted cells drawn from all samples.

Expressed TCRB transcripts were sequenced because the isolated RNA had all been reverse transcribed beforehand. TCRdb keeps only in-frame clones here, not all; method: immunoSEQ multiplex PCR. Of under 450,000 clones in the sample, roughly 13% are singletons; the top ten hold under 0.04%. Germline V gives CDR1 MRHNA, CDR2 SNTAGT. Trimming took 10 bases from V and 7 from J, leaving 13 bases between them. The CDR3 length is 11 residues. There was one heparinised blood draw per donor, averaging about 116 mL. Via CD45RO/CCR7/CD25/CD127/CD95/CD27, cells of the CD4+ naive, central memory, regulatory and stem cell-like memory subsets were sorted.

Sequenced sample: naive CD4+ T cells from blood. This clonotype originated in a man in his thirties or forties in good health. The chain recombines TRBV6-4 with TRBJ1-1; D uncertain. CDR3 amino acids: CAKTSAVEAFF. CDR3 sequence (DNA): TGTGCCAAGACTAGTGCCGTTGAAGCTTTCTTT.